Presented here are 6 T cell receptor beta chains from one specimen sequenced in a study of blood T cell repertoires in COVID-19. Here immunoSEQ multiplex PCR was the method, and the copy in TCRdb shows in-frame clones only, minus some. The table shows about 200,000 clones, with 94% occurring only once. Sequencing input: peripheral blood. All receptors come from a man under 40 with COVID-19, enrolled during active disease.

This rearrangement joins TRBV2 to TRBJ2-5; 7 bases match TRBD1. The germline gives CDR1 SNHLY, CDR2 FYNNEI. The CDR3 has 15 residues. V trimming: 1 base; J trimming: 7 bases; junction bases outside the gene matches: 9. In DNA form, the CDR3 reads TGTGCCAGCAGTGAAGGACAGGGACCCCAGGCGACCCAGTACTTC. It is translated as CASSEGQGPQATQYF.

The CDR3 protein is CASSLDKSEQYF. The CDR3 DNA follows: TGTGCCAGCAGTTTAGACAAGTCCGAGCAGTACTTC. This rearrangement joins TRBV12-3 or TRBV12-4 to TRBJ2-7; the D is unclear. There are 12 residues in the CDR3. The V end was cut by 1 base, the J end by 6 bases, with 7 bases between.

The chain has TRBV4-1 and TRBJ1-5; 7 nucleotides line up with TRBD1. CDR1 is MGHRA, CDR2 YSYEKL, per germline. CDR3 length: 15 amino acids. Germline trimming cut 3 bases from V and 5 bases from J; bases unmatched to any gene: 7. The CDR3 region has the DNA TGCGCCAGCAGCCAGGCACAGGGGCGGGATCAGCCCCAGCATTTT. Its protein product is CASSQAQGRDQPQHF.

The V and J genes are TRBV30 and TRBJ1-5; D remains ambiguous. The germline CDR1 and CDR2 sequences are GTSNPN and SVGIG (reference sequence). Trimming removed 2 bases from V and 3 bases from J, with 26 bases in between. This CDR3 is built from 19 residues. The CDR3 protein is CAWSSVGGYVTDINQPQHF. CDR3 nucleotides: TGTGCCTGGAGTTCAGTGGGAGGGTACGTAACTGATATCAATCAGCCCCAGCATTTT.

This clone was observed a single time. The J gene is TRBJ1-2, the V gene TRBV6-5, with 7 nucleotides matching TRBD1. V lost 7 bases to trimming and J lost 8 bases; unmatched junction nucleotides: 10. There are 13 residues in the CDR3. The germline CDR1 and CDR2 sequences are MNHEY and SVGAGI. This CDR3 reads CASIRSGGRGYTF. In DNA form, the CDR3 reads TGTGCCAGCATAAGGTCAGGGGGTCGCGGCTACACCTTC.

V and J are TRBV3-1 (or the pseudogene TRBV3-2) and TRBJ1-6, with D maybe TRBD1 (5 bases). V was cut by 1 base and J by 6 bases, with 10 bases left in between. The CDR3 spans 15 residues. Germline CDR1 is LGHDT and CDR2 is YNNKEL (reference sequence). The DNA of the CDR3 is TGTGCCAGCAGCCAAGGTGGGGGGTTTAATTCACCCCTCCACTTT. Translating gives CASSQGGGFNSPLHF.